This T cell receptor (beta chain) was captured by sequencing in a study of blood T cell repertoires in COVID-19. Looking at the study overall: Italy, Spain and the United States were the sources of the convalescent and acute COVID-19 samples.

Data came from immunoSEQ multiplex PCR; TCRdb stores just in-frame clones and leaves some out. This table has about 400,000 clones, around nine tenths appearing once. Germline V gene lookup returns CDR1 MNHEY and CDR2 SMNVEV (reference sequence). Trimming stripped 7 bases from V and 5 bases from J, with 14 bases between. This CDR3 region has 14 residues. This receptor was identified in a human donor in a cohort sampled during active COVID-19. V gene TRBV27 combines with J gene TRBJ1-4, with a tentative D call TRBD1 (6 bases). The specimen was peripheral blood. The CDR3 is CASNNGQLNEKLFF. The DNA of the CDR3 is TGTGCCAGCAATAACGGACAGTTAAATGAAAAACTGTTTTTT.